This TCR beta chain was retrieved from a study of blood T cell repertoires in COVID-19 (dated by TCRdb to the early 2020s). In the study overall: Samples from collaborators originated in the United States, Italy and Spain and spanned both the acute and convalescent phases of COVID-19. The sample metadata nearly always contained a de-identified subject ID, COVID-19 status, age in years and sex. Samples were obtained from the ongoing ImmuneRACE study (first 160 participants) and from about 1,300 subjects provided by 6 global collaborators. The repertoires were released in a freely available public database intended as a resource for research on the immune response to SARS-CoV-2. The material from the prospective study consisted of cDNA or gDNA derived from T cells, B-cell-depleted T cells, or PBMCs. Where available, HLA class I and class II types were taken from metadata supplied by the sample provider and were not determined by assay-based typing. Deeply sampled blood TCRbeta repertoires from subjects exposed to, actively infected with, or recovered from COVID-19 were included in the dataset. Results the study describes overall, beyond this receptor: The amount of clinical and demographic metadata varied by source and participant and was provided uncurated.

Another Seattle source contributed samples from volunteer blood donors who had recovered from COVID-19. Each collaborating institution followed its own protocols to collect whole blood in K2EDTA tubes. For TCRbeta analysis, collaborators shipped samples as frozen whole blood, isolated PBMCs, or DNA extracted from either of those sample types. The sample holds one count of this clone. Its antigen remains undetermined. Nothing much larger sits one base from this clone, and base qualities are not available. The V and J ends are trimmed by 2 bases and 8 bases, leaving 12 bases between them. CDR1 and CDR2 are read off the germline V gene (reference sequence) as LGHDT and YNNKEL. The CDR3 starts with the cysteine, ends with the phenylalanine, and has 13 residues. The kept DNA is CDR3 alone, 39 bases in frame from the first base. The immunoSEQ Assay, a bias-controlled multiplex PCR, was used to amplify TCRbeta CDR3 regions from genomic DNA. As for the original processing: The number of nucleated cells in each sample was estimated by amplification of reference gene primers within the assay. Sequence reads were collapsed and filtered to measure the absolute abundance of every unique TCRbeta CDR3 rearrangement. For each sample, productive Simpson clonality was calculated by taking the square root of Simpson's diversity index across productive rearrangements. This is the immuneACCESS table as TCRdb keeps it, with only in-frame sequences that have V and J called. A part of the clones is gone; compared with another copy, unresolved V genes explain less than half, and the rest is unexplained. V, J and clone size derive from that table, while D and trimming were established from the DNA sequence. The sample table shows about 120,000 clones, and 86% are seen once. The biggest ten clones account for 7.5% to 9% of the sample.

The chain uses TRBV3-1 (or the pseudogene TRBV3-2) and TRBJ1-2; TRBD1 could be the D gene, as 5 bases match. Input material: peripheral blood. The receptor was isolated from a man between 65 and 85 years old who had recovered from COVID-19. For the CDR3, the sequence is CASSQRGGSGYTF. The DNA sequence is TGTGCCAGCAGCCAAAGGGGAGGGTCCGGCTACACCTTC.